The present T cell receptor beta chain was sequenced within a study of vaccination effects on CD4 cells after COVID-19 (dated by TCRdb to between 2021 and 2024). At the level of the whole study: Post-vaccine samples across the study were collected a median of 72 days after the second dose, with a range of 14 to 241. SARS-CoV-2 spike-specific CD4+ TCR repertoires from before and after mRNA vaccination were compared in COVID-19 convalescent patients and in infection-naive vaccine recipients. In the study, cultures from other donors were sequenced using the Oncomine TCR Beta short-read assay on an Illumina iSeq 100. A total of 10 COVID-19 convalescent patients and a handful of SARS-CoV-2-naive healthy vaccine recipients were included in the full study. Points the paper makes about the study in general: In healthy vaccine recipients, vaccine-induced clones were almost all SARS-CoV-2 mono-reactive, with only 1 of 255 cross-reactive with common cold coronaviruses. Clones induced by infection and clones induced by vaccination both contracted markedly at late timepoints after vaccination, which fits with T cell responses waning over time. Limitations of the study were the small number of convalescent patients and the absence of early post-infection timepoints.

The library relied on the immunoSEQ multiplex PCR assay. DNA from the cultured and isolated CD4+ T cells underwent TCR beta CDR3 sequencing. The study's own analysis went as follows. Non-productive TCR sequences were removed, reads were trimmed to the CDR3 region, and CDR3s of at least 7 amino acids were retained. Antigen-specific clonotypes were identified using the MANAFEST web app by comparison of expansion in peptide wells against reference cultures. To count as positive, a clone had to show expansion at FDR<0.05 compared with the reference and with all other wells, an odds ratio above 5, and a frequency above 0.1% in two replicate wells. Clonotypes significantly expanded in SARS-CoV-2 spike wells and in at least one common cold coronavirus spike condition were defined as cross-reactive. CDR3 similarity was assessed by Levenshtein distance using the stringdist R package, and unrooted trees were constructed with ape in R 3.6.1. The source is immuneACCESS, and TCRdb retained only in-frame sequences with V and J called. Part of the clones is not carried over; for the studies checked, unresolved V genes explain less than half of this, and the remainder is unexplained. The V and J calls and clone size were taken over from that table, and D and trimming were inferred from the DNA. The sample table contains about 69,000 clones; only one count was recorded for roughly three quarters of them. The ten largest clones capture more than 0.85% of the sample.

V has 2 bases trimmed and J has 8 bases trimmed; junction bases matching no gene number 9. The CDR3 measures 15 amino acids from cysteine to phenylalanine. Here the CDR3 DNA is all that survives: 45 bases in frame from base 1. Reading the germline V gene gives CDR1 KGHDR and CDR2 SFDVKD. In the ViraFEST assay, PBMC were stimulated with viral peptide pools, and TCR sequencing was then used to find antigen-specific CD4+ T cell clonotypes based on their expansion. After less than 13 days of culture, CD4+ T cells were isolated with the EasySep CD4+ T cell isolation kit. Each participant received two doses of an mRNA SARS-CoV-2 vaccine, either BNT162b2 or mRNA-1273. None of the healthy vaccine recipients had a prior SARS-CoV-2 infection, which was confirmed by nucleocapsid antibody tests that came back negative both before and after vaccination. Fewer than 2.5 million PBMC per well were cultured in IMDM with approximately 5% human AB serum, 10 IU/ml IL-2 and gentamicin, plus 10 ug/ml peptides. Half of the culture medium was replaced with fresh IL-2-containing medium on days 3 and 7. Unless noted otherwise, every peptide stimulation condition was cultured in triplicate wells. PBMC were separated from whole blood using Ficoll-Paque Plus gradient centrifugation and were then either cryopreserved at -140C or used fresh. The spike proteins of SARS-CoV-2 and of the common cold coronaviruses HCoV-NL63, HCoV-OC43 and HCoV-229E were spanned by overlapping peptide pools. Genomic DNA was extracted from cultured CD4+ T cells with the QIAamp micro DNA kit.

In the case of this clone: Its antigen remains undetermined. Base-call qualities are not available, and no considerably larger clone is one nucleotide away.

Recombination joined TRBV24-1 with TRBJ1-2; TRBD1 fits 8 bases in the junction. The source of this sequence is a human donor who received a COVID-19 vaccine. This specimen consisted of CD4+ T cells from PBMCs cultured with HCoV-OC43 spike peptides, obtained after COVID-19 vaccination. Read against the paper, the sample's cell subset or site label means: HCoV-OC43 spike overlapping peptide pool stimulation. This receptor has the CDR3 CATSDSLTGGRGYTF. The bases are TGTGCCACCAGTGATTCCCTAACAGGGGGTAGAGGCTACACCTTC.